The TCR beta chain under discussion was sequenced for a study of beta chain features in type 1 diabetes. What was sequenced were expressed TCRB transcripts, since all of the isolated RNA had been reverse transcribed. Libraries were prepared by immunoSEQ multiplex PCR; TCRdb keeps only in-frame clonotypes and omits some of them. The sample records fewer than 900,000 clones, roughly 16% being singletons. General study findings and limits: A PCR bias possibly favoring shorter templates would apply equally to patients and controls. Any HLA type influence on TCRB rearrangement was left unresolved here.

Each of the CD4+ naive, central memory, regulatory and stem cell-like memory populations was sorted via CD45RO/CCR7/CD25/CD127/CD95/CD27. The CDR3 has 12 residues. V lost 7 bases and J lost 4; bases outside the gene matches: 4. The germline V gene has CDR1 SNHLY and CDR2 FYNNEI. On this clone: The antigen is not known.

The source of this sequence is a young woman in good health. This chain uses TRBV2 with TRBJ2-7; TRBD2 matches 7 bases. Sequenced input: naive CD4+ T cells from blood. For the CDR3, the DNA is TGTGCCAGCACGGTCGGGAGGTACGAGCAGTACTTC. This sequence encodes CASTVGRYEQYF.